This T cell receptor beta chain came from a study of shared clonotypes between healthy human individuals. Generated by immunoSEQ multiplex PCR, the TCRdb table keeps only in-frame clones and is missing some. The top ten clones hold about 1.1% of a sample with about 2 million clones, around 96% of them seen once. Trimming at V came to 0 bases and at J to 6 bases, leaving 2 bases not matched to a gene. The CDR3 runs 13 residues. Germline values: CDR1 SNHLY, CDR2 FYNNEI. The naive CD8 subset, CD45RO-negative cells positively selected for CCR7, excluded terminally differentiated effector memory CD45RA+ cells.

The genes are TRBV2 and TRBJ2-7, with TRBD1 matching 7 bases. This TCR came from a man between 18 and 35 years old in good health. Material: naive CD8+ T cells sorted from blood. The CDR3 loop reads CASSEAGQSEQYF. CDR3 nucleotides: TGTGCCAGCAGTGAAGCGGGACAGTCCGAGCAGTACTTC. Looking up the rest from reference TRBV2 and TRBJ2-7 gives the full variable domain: EPEVTQTPSHQVTQMGQEVILRCVPISNHLYFYWYRQILGQKVEFLVSFYNNEISEKSEIFDDQFSVERPDGSNFTLKIRSTKLEDSAMYFCASSEAGQSEQYFGPGTRLTVT.